This is a list of T cell receptor beta chains from one sample in a study of spatial heterogeneity in lung cancer. TCRdb re-analysed the 5' RACE reads in MiXCR, keeping a single row per CDR3 protein. The data hold about 21,000 distinct CDR3 sequences, with 4.6% observed a single time. The sequenced sample was PBMCs, obtained at surgery. The receptors originated from a male donor with early-stage non-small cell lung cancer. Each CDR3 is given with its conserved first and last residue. A D gene is named only where the DNA matches it firmly. The size of a clone is reported for some rows only, either as once, few or many, or as a class for expanded clones.

cdr3_aa cdr3_nt v_call d_call j_call clone_size
CASSQMRGETQYF TGTGCCAGCAGTCAGATGAGGGGGGAGACCCAGTACTTC TRBV7-3 - TRBJ2-5 few
CASQDSPNYGYTF TGTGCCAGCCAAGACAGCCCTAACTATGGCTACACCTTC TRBV28 - TRBJ1-2 -
CASSLRPLAGEYNEQFF TGTGCCAGCAGCTTAAGGCCTCTAGCGGGGGAATACAATGAGCAGTTCTTC TRBV7-3 TRBD2 TRBJ2-1 many
CASSIDHLGGTGELFF TGTGCCAGTAGTATCGATCACCTAGGCGGCACCGGGGAGCTGTTTTTT TRBV19 - TRBJ2-2 many
CASTLSGTNNYGYTF TGCGCCAGCACCCTCTCGGGAACCAATAACTATGGCTACACCTTC TRBV5-1 - TRBJ1-2 many
CSAREAKGSNTEAFF TGCAGTGCTAGAGAGGCTAAAGGGTCGAACACTGAAGCTTTCTTT TRBV20-1 - TRBJ1-1 -
CASRISAGNQETQYF TGCGCCAGCAGAATTTCAGCGGGGAACCAAGAGACCCAGTACTTC TRBV5-1 TRBD2 TRBJ2-5 many
CSVRGGAADTQYF TGCAGCGTGAGGGGGGGCGCAGCAGATACGCAGTATTTT TRBV29-1 - TRBJ2-3 few
CASTPDRTTYEQYF TGTGCCAGCACCCCCGACAGGACTACCTACGAGCAGTACTTC TRBV6-6 - TRBJ2-7 -
CASSRTDQETQYF TGTGCCAGCAGCCGGACGGACCAAGAGACCCAGTACTTC TRBV7-9 - TRBJ2-5 many
CATRTGDVAEAFF TGCGCCACTCGAACAGGGGACGTAGCTGAAGCTTTCTTT TRBV5-1 TRBD1 TRBJ1-1 many
CASSWFDSNQPQHF TGTGCCAGCAGCTGGTTCGATAGCAATCAGCCCCAGCATTTT TRBV5-6 - TRBJ1-5 many
CSTRDRDYYSNQPQHF TGCAGTACACGGGACAGGGACTATTATAGCAATCAGCCCCAGCATTTT TRBV20-1 TRBD1 TRBJ1-5 few
CASSDSLQPGELFF TGTGCCAGCTCCGACAGTCTTCAACCCGGGGAGCTGTTTTTT TRBV18 - TRBJ2-2 many
CSASRGGIAKNIQYF TGCAGTGCTAGTCGAGGGGGCATTGCCAAAAACATTCAGTACTTC TRBV20-1 TRBD1 TRBJ2-4 -
CASSSSVSYEQYF TGTGCCAGCAGTTCGTCTGTATCCTACGAGCAGTACTTC TRBV27 - TRBJ2-7 many
CATSDSSRASYNEQFF TGTGCCACCAGTGATTCGTCACGGGCTTCCTACAATGAGCAGTTCTTC TRBV24-1 - TRBJ2-1 many